A single sample gave rise to the 16 T cell receptor beta chains below, sequenced in a study of cytomegalovirus exposure and HLA in healthy donors. The PCR had 60 Vbeta and 13 Jbeta primers. The table came from immunoSEQ multiplex PCR; TCRdb's copy has only in-frame clones and leaves some out. The table lists 180,000 or so clones, around 80% of them singletons, with around 1.4% in the top ten. The specimen was PBMCs. Receptors originate from a girl between 5 and 17 years old in good health and CMV-seropositive.

The chain is built from TRBV28 and TRBJ2-1; TRBD2 matches at 7 bases. Trimming removed 6 bases from V and 6 bases from J; junction bases left unmatched: 14. This CDR3 region has 16 residues. The V gene's germline CDR1 is MDHEN and CDR2 SYDVKM. The DNA for the CDR3 is TGTGCCAGCAGACTATGGGGGGGGAGGGTAGCCAATGAGCAGTTCTTC. Its protein is CASRLWGGRVANEQFF.

The chain carries TRBV27 and TRBJ1-2, with 9 nucleotides matching TRBD1. CDR3 size: 16 residues. Germline V gene lookup returns CDR1 MNHEY and CDR2 SMNVEV (reference sequence). Trimming removed 6 bases from V and 2 bases from J; junction bases left unmatched: 10. In DNA, the CDR3 is TGTGCCAGCAGCCGGGACAGGGTAGGAAGAAACTATGGCTACACCTTC. It translates to CASSRDRVGRNYGYTF.

This chain links TRBV10-2 with TRBJ2-6; 7 bases agree with TRBD1. With 4 bases clipped from V and 4 bases from J, the junction kept 4 bases outside the gene matches. The CDR3 is 15 amino acids. Germline V gene data show CDR1 as WSHSY and CDR2 as SAAADI. Here the CDR3 DNA reads TGCGCCAGCAGTGGACAGGGTACCGGGGCCAACGTCCTGACTTTC. Protein product: CASSGQGTGANVLTF.

The chain's CDR3 is CASSYSSGREGNEQFF. In DNA form, the CDR3 reads TGTGCCAGCAGTTACTCCAGCGGGAGGGAGGGTAATGAGCAGTTCTTC. V gene TRBV6-5 combines with J gene TRBJ2-1, with 10 bases fitting TRBD2. CDR1 and CDR2 (germline): MNHEY, SVGAGI. CDR3 length equals 16 residues. V shed 0 bases and J 7 bases; nucleotides not matched to a gene: 6.

The V gene is TRBV7-2, the J gene TRBJ2-5; D ambiguous. The CDR3 runs 15 residues. CDR1 and CDR2 (germline): SGHTA, FQGNSA. The germline V and J ends were trimmed by 1 base and 3 bases, with 12 bases remaining between them. The CDR3 reads CASSLVGRMEETQYF. The DNA for the CDR3 is TGTGCCAGCAGCTTAGTGGGCAGGATGGAAGAGACCCAGTACTTC.

The J gene is TRBJ2-1, the V gene TRBV9; 7 bases are a match to TRBD2. Germline V lookup: CDR1 SGDLS, CDR2 YYNGEE. Trimming at V came to 3 bases and at J to 5 bases, leaving 11 bases not matched to a gene. This CDR3 is built from 16 residues. The CDR3 region has the DNA TGTGCCAGCAGCGCTGATAGCGGGCTCCGCCACAATGAGCAGTTCTTC. Amino acid sequence: CASSADSGLRHNEQFF.

The V and J genes are TRBV2 and TRBJ1-2, with unresolved D. There are 12 residues in the CDR3. The V gene's germline CDR1 is SNHLY and CDR2 FYNNEI. The ends were cut back, 6 bases at V and 3 bases at J, with 8 bases in the middle. The CDR3 region is CASSLGDYGYTF. Written as DNA, the CDR3 is TGTGCCAGCAGCTTAGGAGACTATGGCTACACCTTC. Full variable domain (missing parts from reference TRBV2 and TRBJ1-2): EPEVTQTPSHQVTQMGQEVILRCVPISNHLYFYWYRQILGQKVEFLVSFYNNEISEKSEIFDDQFSVERPDGSNFTLKIRSTKLEDSAMYFCASSLGDYGYTFGSGTRLTVV.

The chain links TRBV5-1 to TRBJ2-7, with 7 positions matching TRBD2. Germline-derived CDR1 and CDR2 are SGHRS and YFSETQ. V gave up 3 bases and J gave up 2 bases; unmatched junction bases: 11. The CDR3 consists of 16 residues. Here the CDR3 reads CASSSTGTTKTYEQYF. The CDR3 DNA reads as TGCGCCAGCAGCTCCACCGGGACTACAAAGACCTACGAGCAGTACTTC.

The chain uses TRBV2 and TRBJ1-2; no firm D call. The CDR3 is 13 residues long. CDR1 SNHLY and CDR2 FYNNEI come from the germline V gene. V was clipped by 5 bases and J by 6 bases, with 13 bases between them. The CDR3 coding sequence is TGTGCCAGCAGTCCCTTGGCGGAAAATGGCTACACCTTC. It translates to CASSPLAENGYTF.

The chain carries TRBV5-1 and TRBJ2-3; 7 nucleotides match TRBD2. In germline, CDR1 is SGHRS, CDR2 YFSETQ. Trimming took 7 bases from V and 1 from J; bases not matched to a gene: 9. The CDR3 totals 15 residues. In DNA, the CDR3 is TGCGCCAGCTCGAGAAGCGGGATTGGCACAGATACGCAGTATTTT. Translated: CASSRSGIGTDTQYF.

The sample holds a few counts of this clone. J is TRBJ1-1 and V is TRBV6-5, with unresolved D. V lost 11 bases and J 4 bases, leaving 23 bases between the germline ends. Looked up from germline, CDR1 is MNHEY and CDR2 is SVGAGI. CDR3 length: 15 residues. In DNA form, the CDR3 reads TGTGCCCTAGTCCCCACTCTTTCACGCGGCACTGAAGCTTTCTTT. Its translation: CALVPTLSRGTEAFF.

The CDR3 region is CATSQGLGNQPQHF. DNA of the CDR3: TGTGCCACCTCTCAGGGACTAGGCAATCAGCCCCAGCATTTT. The J gene is TRBJ1-5, the V gene TRBV15, with a weak D call TRBD1 (5 bases). Germline CDR1 is LNHNV and CDR2 is YYDKDF (reference sequence). V lost 8 bases and J 2 bases, leaving 13 bases between the germline ends. The CDR3 contains 14 residues.

The CDR3 sequence is CASSYPSSGKDTQYF. The CDR3 coding sequence is TGTGCCAGCAGTTACCCCTCTAGCGGGAAAGATACGCAGTATTTT. The chain combines TRBV6-5 with TRBJ2-3; TRBD2 matches at 9 bases. This CDR3 region has 15 residues. Germline CDR1 is MNHEY and CDR2 is SVGAGI. V was clipped by 2 bases and J by 5 bases; unmatched bases: 5.

This chain joins TRBV7-2 and TRBJ1-1; no clear D. This CDR3 contains 15 residues. Trimming stripped 1 base from V and 1 base from J, with 10 bases between. Germline CDR1 is SGHTA and CDR2 is FQGNSA. Written as DNA, the CDR3 is TGTGCCAGCAGCTTAGACAGTGCGCGGAACACTGAAGCTTTCTTT. Amino acid sequence: CASSLDSARNTEAFF.

This rearrangement joins TRBV29-1 to TRBJ2-5, with a weak D call TRBD1 (5 bases). Gene TRBJ2-7 matches the end of the DNA better, so the J call may be wrong. CDR3 size: 13 residues. Germline assignment: CDR1 SQVTM and CDR2 ANQGSEA. The CDR3 region has the DNA TGCAGCGTTGAAAGGGGTGGGGACTACGAGCAGTACTTC. This encodes CSVERGGDYEQYF.

The chain couples TRBV5-4 to TRBJ1-1; 8 bases align to TRBD1. Germline loops: CDR1 SGHNT, CDR2 YYREEE (reference sequence). This CDR3 has 16 amino acids. J lost 0 bases, V lost 4 bases, and 8 bases had no gene match. In DNA, the CDR3 is TGTGCCAGCAGCCGGCAGGGGGCGGGGATGAACACTGAAGCTTTCTTT. Translated: CASSRQGAGMNTEAFF.